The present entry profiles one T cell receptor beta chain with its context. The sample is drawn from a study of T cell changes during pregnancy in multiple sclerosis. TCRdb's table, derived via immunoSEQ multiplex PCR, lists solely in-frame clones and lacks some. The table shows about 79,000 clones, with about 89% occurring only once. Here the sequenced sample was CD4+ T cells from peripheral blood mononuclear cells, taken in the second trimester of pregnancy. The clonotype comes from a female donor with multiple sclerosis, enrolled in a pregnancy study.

DNA of the CDR3: TGTGCCAGCAGCTTAGTCGCCGGGACAGGGTTATACGAGCAGTACTTC. This gives the protein CASSLVAGTGLYEQYF. This chain uses TRBV11-3 with TRBJ2-7, with 9 bases aligning to TRBD1. The CDR3 is 16 amino acids. V lost 1 base, J lost 4 bases, and 8 bases stayed unmatched. CDR1 and CDR2 (germline): SGHNT, YENEEA.